This is a list of T cell receptor beta chains from one sample in a study of blood T cell repertoires in COVID-19. The repertoire was sequenced with immunoSEQ multiplex PCR; TCRdb's copy has only in-frame clones and lacks some. The sample holds under 400,000 clones, around 87% seen once. Sequencing was done on a sample of peripheral blood. The receptors shown here come from a woman aged 30 to 39 with COVID-19, enrolled during active disease. Both conserved end residues are part of each CDR3. The D gene is left open where the match is weak. Rows may omit the clone size; those that give it use once, few, many or a size class.

j_call clone_size d_call v_call cdr3_aa cdr3_nt
TRBJ1-1 NA NA TRBV5-6 CASKRAAGNTEAFF TGTGCCAGCAAGCGGGCGGCGGGGAACACTGAAGCTTTCTTT
TRBJ2-7 NA TRBD2 TRBV5-1 CASSTSGLREQYF TGCGCCAGTTCTACTAGCGGGCTCCGCGAGCAGTACTTC
TRBJ1-1 NA NA TRBV9 CASSDRANTEAFF TGTGCCAGCAGTGACAGAGCTAACACTGAAGCTTTCTTT
TRBJ1-1 NA TRBD1 TRBV6-5 CASSYGNDRAEAFF TGTGCCAGCAGTTACGGGAACGACAGGGCTGAAGCTTTCTTT
TRBJ1-1 NA NA TRBV2 CASSELGSLSGAFF TGTGCCAGCAGTGAACTGGGCAGTTTGAGTGGAGCTTTCTTT
TRBJ1-4 NA NA TRBV30 CAWSPGTGNEKLFF TGTGCCTGGAGTCCCGGGACTGGGAATGAAAAACTGTTTTTT
TRBJ2-5 NA TRBD1 TRBV9 CASSVEGGQGSGETQYF TGTGCCAGCAGCGTAGAGGGGGGACAGGGGTCGGGAGAGACCCAGTACTTC
TRBJ2-7 NA TRBD2 TRBV7-7 CASSLGTSGNYEQYF TGTGCTAGCAGCCTAGGTACTAGCGGAAACTACGAGCAGTACTTC
TRBJ2-1 NA TRBD1 TRBV11-2 CASSAQGTGDNEQFF TGTGCCAGCAGCGCACAAGGGACAGGGGACAATGAGCAGTTCTTC
TRBJ1-3 NA NA TRBV19 CASSGTSSGNTIYF TGTGCCAGTAGTGGCACTAGCTCTGGAAACACCATATATTTT
TRBJ1-3 NA NA TRBV13 CASRVGRPSGNTIYF TGTGCCAGCAGGGTTGGGAGGCCCTCTGGAAACACCATATATTTT
TRBJ2-5 NA NA TRBV20-1 CSARRGETQYF TGCAGTGCTAGAAGAGGCGAGACCCAGTACTTC
TRBJ1-6 NA TRBD1 TRBV19 CASSSGTGLSPLHF TGTGCCAGTAGTTCCGGGACAGGGCTTTCACCCCTCCACTTT
TRBJ1-2 once NA TRBV21-1 CASSKRDRGEGWYGYTF TGTGCCAGCAGCAAAAGGGACAGGGGGGAGGGTTGGTATGGCTACACCTTC
TRBJ1-5 NA NA TRBV9 CASSRGQVGQPQHF TGTGCCAGCTCCCGAGGGCAGGTCGGACAGCCCCAGCATTTT